This T cell receptor beta chain was found in a study of OX40 agonist ivuxolimab in advanced cancers. Study-wide background: Three dose-escalation patients had partial responses: one with hepatocellular carcinoma and two with cutaneous melanoma.

Germline V gene lookup returns CDR1 LNHDA and CDR2 SQIVND (reference sequence). The V and J ends lost 2 bases and 2 bases respectively, with 7 bases between them. CDR3 length equals 14 residues. Sampling times: baseline, cycle 4 day 1, cycle 7 day 1. The data were produced by immunoSEQ multiplex PCR, yet TCRdb's version contains in-frame clones alone and is incomplete. The sample carries 100,000 to 120,000 clones, roughly 90% recorded once. V is TRBV19 and J is TRBJ1-3, with a weak D call TRBD1 (5 bases). The clonotype comes from an adult with an advanced solid tumor such as melanoma, head and neck, liver or kidney cancer. The source material was CD4+ or CD8+ T cells sorted from blood, sampled in a trial of the OX40 agonist ivuxolimab. CDR3 DNA sequence: TGTGCCAGTAGTATATGGGGGACTGGAAACACCATATATTTT. Amino acids: CASSIWGTGNTIYF. The full variable domain, its missing parts supplied by reference TRBV19 and TRBJ1-3, is DGGITQSPKYLFRKEGQNVTLSCEQNLNHDAMYWYRQDPGQGLRLIYYSQIVNDFQKGDIAEGYSVSREKKESFPLTVTSAQKNPTAFYLCASSIWGTGNTIYFGEGSWLTVV.